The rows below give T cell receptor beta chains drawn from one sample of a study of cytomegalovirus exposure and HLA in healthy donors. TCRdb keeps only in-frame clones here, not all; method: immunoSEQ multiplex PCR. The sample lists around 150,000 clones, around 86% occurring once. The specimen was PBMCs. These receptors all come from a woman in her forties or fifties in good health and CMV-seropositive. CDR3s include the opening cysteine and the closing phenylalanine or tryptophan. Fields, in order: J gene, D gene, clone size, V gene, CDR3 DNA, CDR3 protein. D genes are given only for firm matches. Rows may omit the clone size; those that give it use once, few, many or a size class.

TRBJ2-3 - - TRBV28 TGTGCCAGCAGTTTAGCGGGCCTAGATACGCAGTATTTT CASSLAGLDTQYF
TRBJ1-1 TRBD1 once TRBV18 TGTGCCAGCTCACCAGGACGGACAGGCCCTGAAGCTTTCTTT CASSPGRTGPEAFF
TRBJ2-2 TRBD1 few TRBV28 TGTGCCAGCAGGTGGACAGGGGCGTCCCCGGAGCTGTTTTTT CASRWTGASPELFF
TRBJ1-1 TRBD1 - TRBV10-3 TGTGCCATCAGCCCGACAGGGGCCACTGAAGCTTTCTTT CAISPTGATEAFF
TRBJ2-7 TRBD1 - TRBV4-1 TGCGCCAGCAGCCAAACGGGACAGGGGTTGCACGAGCAGTACTTC CASSQTGQGLHEQYF
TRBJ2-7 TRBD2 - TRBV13 TGTGCCAGCAGCTTAGGCATCGGGACTAGTAGCAACGAGCAGTACTTC CASSLGIGTSSNEQYF
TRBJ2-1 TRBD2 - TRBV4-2 TGTGCCAGCAGCCCGTTGACTAGCGCGGGGGCGGTACACAATGAGCAGTTCTTC CASSPLTSAGAVHNEQFF
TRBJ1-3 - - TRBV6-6 TGTGCCAGCATCCCCTCATTAGGGGGCTCTGGAAACACCATATATTTT CASIPSLGGSGNTIYF
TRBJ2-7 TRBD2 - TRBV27 TGTGCCAGCTCCGGGGGGTTCGACGAGCAGTACTTC CASSGGFDEQYF
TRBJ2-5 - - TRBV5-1 TGCGCCAGCAGCTTGGCCCTAGCCGTAGAGACCCAGTACTTC CASSLALAVETQYF
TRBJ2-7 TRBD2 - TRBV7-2 TGTGCCAGCAGCTTAAGGCGGGGGGGCGCAAACGAGCAGTACTTC CASSLRRGGANEQYF
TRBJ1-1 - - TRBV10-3 TGTGCCACCCAGGAGGCAAACACTGAAGCTTTCTTT CATQEANTEAFF
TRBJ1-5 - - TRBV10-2 TGCGCCAGCAGTGTGGAGCGTGGTAGCAATCAGCCCCAGCATTTT CASSVERGSNQPQHF
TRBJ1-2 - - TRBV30 TGTGCCTGGAGTGTGGGCCAGGTCGGCTACACCTTC CAWSVGQVGYTF
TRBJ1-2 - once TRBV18 TGTGCCAGCTCACCGGCCGGACAGCCTAACTATGGCTACACCTTC CASSPAGQPNYGYTF
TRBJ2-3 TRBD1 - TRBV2 TGTGCCAGCATGGCCGGGACAGGGGGCCCGGATACGCAGTATTTT CASMAGTGGPDTQYF
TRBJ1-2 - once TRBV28 TGTGCCAGCACCCTGGGGGCAGCAAGCTATGGCTACACCTTC CASTLGAASYGYTF
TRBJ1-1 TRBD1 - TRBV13 TGTGCCAGCAGTTCTCAGGGGGAAGGGATGAACACTGAAGCTTTCTTT CASSSQGEGMNTEAFF
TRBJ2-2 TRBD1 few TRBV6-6 TGTGCCAGCAAGGGACAGAAAATACCAACCGGGGAGCTGTTTTTT CASKGQKIPTGELFF
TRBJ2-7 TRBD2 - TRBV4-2 TGTGCCAGCAGCCAAGATATGTGGACTAGCGGGACCACCTACGAGCAGTACTTC CASSQDMWTSGTTYEQYF
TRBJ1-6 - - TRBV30 TGTGCCTGGAGTGAGGCAGGGATCCCACCCCTCCACTTT CAWSEAGIPPLHF
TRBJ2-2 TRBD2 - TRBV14 TGTGCCAGCAGGCAGATGGTAGCGGGAGTGGCCGGGGAGCTGTTTTTT CASRQMVAGVAGELFF
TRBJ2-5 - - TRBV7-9 TGTTCCAGCAGCTTGGTGAGAGAGACCCAGTACTTC CSSSLVRETQYF
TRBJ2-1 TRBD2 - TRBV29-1 TGCAGCGTTGATTCCCTAATGACTAGCGCTTACAATGAGCAGTTCTTC CSVDSLMTSAYNEQFF
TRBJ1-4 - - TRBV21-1 TGTGCCAGCACCAGACAGGGTATTTTCCCATCTGAACTCAAAACTAATGAAAAACTGTTTTTT CASTRQGIFPSELKTNEKLFF
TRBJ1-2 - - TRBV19 TGTGCCAGTACGGGAGCTGTATATGCCTATGGCTACACCTTC CASTGAVYAYGYTF
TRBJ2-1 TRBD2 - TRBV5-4 TGTGCCAGCACCTTCTTTAGGTCAGCGGGAACCAATGAGCAGTTCTTC CASTFFRSAGTNEQFF
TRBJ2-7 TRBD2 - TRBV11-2 TGTGCCAGCAGCTTAAGCGGGACGGGCTACGAGCAGTACTTC CASSLSGTGYEQYF